A selection of T cell receptor beta chains follows, all from one sample in a study of blood T cell repertoires in COVID-19. Sequencing used immunoSEQ multiplex PCR; TCRdb keeps in-frame clones, though not all of them. Here the sample spans roughly 100,000 clones, around 87% being singletons. Source material: peripheral blood. These receptors were taken from a human donor in a cohort sampled during active COVID-19. Each CDR3 is given with its conserved first and last residue. The D gene is left open where the match is weak. Clone size is not always given. Where it is, it says once, few, many or a class for expanded clones.

V gene	D gene	J gene	clone size	CDR3 protein	CDR3 DNA
TRBV28	TRBD1	TRBJ2-5	few	CASSTGGLETQYF	TGTGCCAGCAGCACAGGGGGCTTGGAGACCCAGTACTTC
TRBV4-1	-	TRBJ2-1	-	CASSQSGGSSYNEQFF	TGCGCCAGCAGCCAATCTGGGGGGAGCTCCTACAATGAGCAGTTCTTC
TRBV6-5	TRBD1	TRBJ2-7	-	CASRDRELSEQYF	TGTGCCAGCAGGGACAGGGAACTAAGCGAGCAGTACTTC
TRBV7-9	-	TRBJ2-5	-	CASSLVNRVETQYF	TGTGCCAGCAGCTTAGTAAACAGGGTTGAGACCCAGTACTTC
TRBV6-1	TRBD1	TRBJ2-7	few	CASSEPGQGYEQYF	TGTGCCAGCAGTGAACCGGGACAGGGCTACGAGCAGTACTTC
TRBV21-1	-	TRBJ1-5	-	CASSKGGHNQPQHF	TGTGCCAGCAGCAAAGGGGGCCACAATCAGCCCCAGCATTTT
TRBV15	TRBD1	TRBJ1-2	-	CATSRDYSGQGNGYTF	TGTGCCACCAGCAGAGATTATTCCGGACAGGGAAACGGCTACACCTTC
TRBV10-3	TRBD1	TRBJ1-3	few	CAISDLKTGPGNTIYF	TGTGCCATCAGTGACTTAAAGACAGGGCCTGGAAACACCATATATTTT
TRBV7-9	-	TRBJ2-3	once	CASSLVARVDTQYF	TGTGCCAGCAGCTTAGTAGCTCGGGTTGATACGCAGTATTTT
TRBV6-5	TRBD1	TRBJ2-7	-	CASSSLPRTGRAEQYF	TGTGCCAGCAGTTCCTTACCCCGGACAGGGCGAGCCGAGCAGTACTTC
TRBV4-3	TRBD1	TRBJ2-7	-	CASSQDHRGYEQYF	TGCGCCAGCAGCCAAGATCACAGGGGTTACGAGCAGTACTTC
TRBV6-1	-	TRBJ1-5	-	CASSALGGGPHQPQHF	TGTGCCAGCAGTGCCCTGGGAGGGGGACCGCATCAGCCCCAGCATTTT